This TCR beta chain was recorded in a study of T cell responses to AZD1222 COVID-19 vaccine. Notes on the study in general: Among those given AZD1222, only five or six were seropositive at baseline.

Losses at the gene ends were 3 bases for V and 1 base for J; bases not matched to a gene: 3. CDR1 is KGHSH and CDR2 is LQKENI in the germline V gene. The CDR3 contains 14 residues. Details on this clone: What it recognizes is unknown.

Here immunoSEQ multiplex PCR was the method, and the copy in TCRdb shows in-frame clones only, minus some. This sample has around 120,000 clones, with 92% found just once. The chain has TRBV18 and TRBJ2-7; 7 nucleotides agree with TRBD1. Sequences were derived from peripheral blood, sampled 28 days after the second AZD1222 dose. The TCR originated in an adult who received the AZD1222 COVID-19 vaccine. The CDR3 DNA follows: TGTGCCAGCTCACCCCCGGGACAGTCCTACGAGCAGTACTTC. Translation: CASSPPGQSYEQYF.